The 9 T cell receptor beta chains listed next were all sequenced from one sample in a study of CXCR3-negative and CXCR3-positive naive CD8 T cells. Study results and caveats: Greater hydrophobicity was found in TRB CDR3s of CXCR3-positive naive cells than of CXCR3-negative naive cells.

The authors prepared UMI-labeled TRB cDNA libraries by 5' RACE. For each CDR3 protein, TCRdb gives one entry from its re-call of the 5' RACE reads, without DNA. This repertoire includes 150,000 or so distinct CDR3 sequences. No antigen has been identified for these receptors. Source material: naive CXCR3+ CD8+ T cells from blood. Subset denoted: CD45RO-CCR7+CD27+CD95- naive CD8+ T cells expressing CXCR3 (TNR3+). The receptor set was obtained from a human donor in good health. Some clones in this sample may be carry-over from other donors' samples.

The chain has TRBV29-1 and TRBJ2-3; there is no DNA to check the TCRdb D call of TRBD1. Germline V gene lookup returns CDR1 SQVTM and CDR2 ANQGSEA. This CDR3 is 14 amino acids long. The CDR3 here is CSVVEGQGTDTQYF.

The V call is TRBV13, the J call TRBJ2-1; the D gene TCRdb calls, TRBD2, cannot be checked with no DNA. The CDR3 sequence is 17 residues long. The germline gives CDR1 PRHDT, CDR2 FYEKMQ (reference sequence). CDR3: CASSFPSGSIADNEQFF.

The V call is TRBV29-1, the J call TRBJ2-1. The CDR3 extends over 12 amino acids. Germline CDR1 and CDR2: SQVTM and ANQGSEA. This CDR3 reads CSVESSEGWQFF.

The chain carries TRBV9 and TRBJ2-1. The germline V gene has CDR1 SGDLS and CDR2 YYNGEE. The CDR3 length is 13 residues. CDR3 amino acids: CASSTDNYNEQFF.

V gene TRBV28 combines with J gene TRBJ2-5; TCRdb names TRBD1, which stays unverified in the absence of DNA. The V gene's germline CDR1 is MDHEN and CDR2 SYDVKM. CDR3 length: 17 amino acids. The CDR3 is CASSLGPTGSGLETQYF.

The CDR3 here is CSVRGSGNTIYF. The chain joins TRBV29-1 to TRBJ1-3; TCRdb lists TRBD1, though no DNA is available to test this call. Germline loops: CDR1 SQVTM, CDR2 ANQGSEA. The CDR3 consists of 12 residues.

The rearrangement links TRBV4-3 to TRBJ2-1. From germline, CDR1 is LGHNA and CDR2 YSLEER. CDR3 length: 16 amino acids. This CDR3 is CASSQDTSELYNEQFF.

The V gene is TRBV6-5, the J gene TRBJ2-1; TCRdb's D gene call, TRBD2, goes unchecked for lack of DNA. Germline CDR1 MNHEY, CDR2 SVGAGI. The CDR3 runs to 17 residues. This CDR3 reads CASSPYEVAGSSDEQFF.

The rearrangement links TRBV20-1 to TRBJ2-3; TCRdb gives TRBD2 as the D gene, but with no DNA this cannot be confirmed. The germline V gene encodes CDR1 DFQATT and CDR2 SNEGSKA (reference sequence). The length of the CDR3 is 18 residues. The CDR3 protein is CSARALLSGGNDADTQYF.